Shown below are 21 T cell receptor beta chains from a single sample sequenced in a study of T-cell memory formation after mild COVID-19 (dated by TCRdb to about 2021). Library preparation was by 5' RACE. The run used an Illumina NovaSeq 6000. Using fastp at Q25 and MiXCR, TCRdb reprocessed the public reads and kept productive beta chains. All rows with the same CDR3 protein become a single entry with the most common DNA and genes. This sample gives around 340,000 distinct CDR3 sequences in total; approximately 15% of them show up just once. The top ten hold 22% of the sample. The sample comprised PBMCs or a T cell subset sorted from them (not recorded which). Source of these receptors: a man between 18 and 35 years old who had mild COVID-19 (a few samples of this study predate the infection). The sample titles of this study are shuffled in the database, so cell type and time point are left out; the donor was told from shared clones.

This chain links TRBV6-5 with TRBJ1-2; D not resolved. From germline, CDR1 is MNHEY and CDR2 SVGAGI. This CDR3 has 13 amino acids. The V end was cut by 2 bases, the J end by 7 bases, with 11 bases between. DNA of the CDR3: TGTGCCAGCAGTTACGAAGCAAGCCTTGGCTACACCTTC. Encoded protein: CASSYEASLGYTF.

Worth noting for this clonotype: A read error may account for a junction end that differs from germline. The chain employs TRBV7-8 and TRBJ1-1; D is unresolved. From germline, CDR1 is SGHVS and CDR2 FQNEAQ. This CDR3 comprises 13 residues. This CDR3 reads CAGRRGGNTEAFF. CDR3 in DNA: TGTGCCGGCAGGAGAGGTGGGAACACTGAAGCTTTCTTT.

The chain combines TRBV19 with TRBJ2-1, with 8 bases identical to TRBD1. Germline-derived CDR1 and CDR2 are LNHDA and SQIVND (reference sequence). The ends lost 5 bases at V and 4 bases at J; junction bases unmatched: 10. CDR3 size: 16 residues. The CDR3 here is CASSESWTGTYNEQFF. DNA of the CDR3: TGTGCCAGTAGTGAAAGTTGGACAGGGACTTACAATGAGCAGTTCTTC.

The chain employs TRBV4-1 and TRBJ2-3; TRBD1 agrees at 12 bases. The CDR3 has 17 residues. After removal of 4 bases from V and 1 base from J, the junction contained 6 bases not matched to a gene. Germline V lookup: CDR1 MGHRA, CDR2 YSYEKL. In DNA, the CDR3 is TGCGCCAGCAGCCTACGGGGGACAGGGGGCGGCACAGATACGCAGTATTTT. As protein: CASSLRGTGGGTDTQYF.

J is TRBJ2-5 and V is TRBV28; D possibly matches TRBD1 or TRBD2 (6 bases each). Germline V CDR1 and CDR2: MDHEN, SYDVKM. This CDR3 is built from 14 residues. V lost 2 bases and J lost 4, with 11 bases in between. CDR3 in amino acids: CASSLMWGAETQYF. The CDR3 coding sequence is TGTGCCAGCAGTTTAATGTGGGGGGCAGAGACCCAGTACTTC.

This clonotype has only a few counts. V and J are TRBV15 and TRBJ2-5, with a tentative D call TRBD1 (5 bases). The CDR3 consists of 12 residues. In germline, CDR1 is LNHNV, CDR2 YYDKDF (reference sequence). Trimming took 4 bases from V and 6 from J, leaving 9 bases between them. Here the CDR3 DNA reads TGTGCCACCAGCAAGGGGATGAAGACCCAGTACTTC. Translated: CATSKGMKTQYF. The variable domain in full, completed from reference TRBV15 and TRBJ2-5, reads DAMVIQNPRYQVTQFGKPVTLSCSQTLNHNVMYWYQQKSSQAPKLLFHYYDKDFNNEADTPDNFQSRRPNTSFCFLDIRSPGLGDTAMYLCATSKGMKTQYFGPGTRLLVL.

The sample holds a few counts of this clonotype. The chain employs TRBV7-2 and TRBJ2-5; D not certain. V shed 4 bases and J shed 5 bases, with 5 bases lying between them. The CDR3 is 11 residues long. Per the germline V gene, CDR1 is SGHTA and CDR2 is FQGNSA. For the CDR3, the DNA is TGTGCCAGCAGCTATGACGAGACCCAGTACTTC. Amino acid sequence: CASSYDETQYF.

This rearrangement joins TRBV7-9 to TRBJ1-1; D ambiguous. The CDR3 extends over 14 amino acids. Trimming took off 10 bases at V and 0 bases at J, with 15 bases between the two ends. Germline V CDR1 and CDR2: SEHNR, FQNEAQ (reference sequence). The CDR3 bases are TGTGCCACAATTAAAACAGCTATGAACACTGAAGCTTTCTTT. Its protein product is CATIKTAMNTEAFF.

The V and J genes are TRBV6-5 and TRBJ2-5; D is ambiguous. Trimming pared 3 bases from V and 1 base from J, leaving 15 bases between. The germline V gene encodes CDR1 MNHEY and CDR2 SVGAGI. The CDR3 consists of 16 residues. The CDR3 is CASSYNSQLGQETQYF. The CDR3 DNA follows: TGTGCCAGCAGTTATAATTCACAGCTCGGCCAAGAGACCCAGTACTTC.

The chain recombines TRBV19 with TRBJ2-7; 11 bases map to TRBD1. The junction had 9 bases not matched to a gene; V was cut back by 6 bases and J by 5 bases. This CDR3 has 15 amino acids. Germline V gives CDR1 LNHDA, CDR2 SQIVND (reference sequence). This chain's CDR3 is CASRPLDRGPNEQYF. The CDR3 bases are TGTGCCAGTAGGCCCTTGGACAGGGGGCCGAACGAGCAGTACTTC.

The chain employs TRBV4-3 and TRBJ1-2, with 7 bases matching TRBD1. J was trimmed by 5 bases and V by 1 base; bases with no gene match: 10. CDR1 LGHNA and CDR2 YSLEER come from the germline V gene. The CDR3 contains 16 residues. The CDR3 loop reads CASSQVTETGPYGYTF. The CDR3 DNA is TGCGCCAGCAGCCAAGTAACGGAGACAGGGCCGTATGGCTACACCTTC.

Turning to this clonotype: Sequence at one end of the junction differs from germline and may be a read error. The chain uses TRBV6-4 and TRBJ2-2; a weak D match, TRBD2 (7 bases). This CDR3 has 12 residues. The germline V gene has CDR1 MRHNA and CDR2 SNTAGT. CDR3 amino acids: CASSSGDTGELF. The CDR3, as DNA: TGTGCCAGCAGTAGCGGGGACACCGGGGAGCTGTTT.

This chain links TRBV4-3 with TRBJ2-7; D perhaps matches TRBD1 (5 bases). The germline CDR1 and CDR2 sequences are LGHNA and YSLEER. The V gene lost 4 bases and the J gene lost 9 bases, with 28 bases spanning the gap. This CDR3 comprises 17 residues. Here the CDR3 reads CASSPRKGRIPTSWQYF. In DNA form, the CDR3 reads TGCGCCAGCAGCCCGAGGAAGGGGCGAATTCCTACGAGTTGGCAGTACTTC.

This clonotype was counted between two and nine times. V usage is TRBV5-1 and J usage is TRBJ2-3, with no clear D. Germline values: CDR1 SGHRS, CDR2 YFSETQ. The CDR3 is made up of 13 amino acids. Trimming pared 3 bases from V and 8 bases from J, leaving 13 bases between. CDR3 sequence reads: CASSSDPAGTQYF. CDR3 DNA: TGCGCCAGCAGCTCGGATCCCGCAGGTACGCAGTATTTT.

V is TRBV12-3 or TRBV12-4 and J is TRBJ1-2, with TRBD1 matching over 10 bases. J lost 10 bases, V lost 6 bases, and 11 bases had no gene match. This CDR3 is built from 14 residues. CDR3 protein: CASRAGQGFVVYTF. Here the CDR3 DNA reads TGTGCCAGCAGGGCGGGACAGGGGTTTGTTGTCTACACCTTC.

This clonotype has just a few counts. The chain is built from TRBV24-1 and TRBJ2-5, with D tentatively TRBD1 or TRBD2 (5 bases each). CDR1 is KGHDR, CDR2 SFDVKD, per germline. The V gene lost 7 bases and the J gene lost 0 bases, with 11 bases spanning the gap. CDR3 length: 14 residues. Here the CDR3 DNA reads TGTGCCACCAGATTCCCGGGACACCAAGAGACCCAGTACTTC. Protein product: CATRFPGHQETQYF.

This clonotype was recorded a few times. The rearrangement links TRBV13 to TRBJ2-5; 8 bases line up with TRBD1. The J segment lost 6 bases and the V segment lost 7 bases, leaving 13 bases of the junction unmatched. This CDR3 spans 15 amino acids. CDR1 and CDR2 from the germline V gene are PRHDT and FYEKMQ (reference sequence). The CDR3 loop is CASTSRQGWAKTQYF. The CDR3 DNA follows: TGTGCCAGCACCTCCAGACAGGGGTGGGCGAAGACCCAGTACTTC.

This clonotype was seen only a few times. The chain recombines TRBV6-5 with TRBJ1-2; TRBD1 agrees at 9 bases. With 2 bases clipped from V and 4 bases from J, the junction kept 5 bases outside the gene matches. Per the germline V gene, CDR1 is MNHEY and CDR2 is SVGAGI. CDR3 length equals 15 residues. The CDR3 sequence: CASSYGGTGSYGYTF. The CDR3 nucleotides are TGTGCCAGCAGTTACGGGGGGACAGGGAGCTATGGCTACACCTTC.

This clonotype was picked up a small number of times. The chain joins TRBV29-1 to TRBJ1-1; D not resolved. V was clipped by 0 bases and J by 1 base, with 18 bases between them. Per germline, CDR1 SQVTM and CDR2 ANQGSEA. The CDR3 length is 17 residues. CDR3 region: CSVEDLGLSGSNTEAFF. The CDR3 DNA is TGCAGCGTTGAAGATCTAGGACTCTCAGGATCGAACACTGAAGCTTTCTTT.

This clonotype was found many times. The CDR3 loop is CATSDFTSGGSNTGELFF. Written as DNA, the CDR3 is TGTGCCACCAGTGATTTTACTAGCGGGGGCTCGAACACCGGGGAGCTGTTTTTT. The rearrangement joins TRBV24-1 to TRBJ2-2, with 11 bases matching TRBD2. Germline assignment: CDR1 KGHDR and CDR2 SFDVKD. The CDR3 is 18 residues long. J lost 0 bases, V lost 1 base, and 3 bases had no gene match.

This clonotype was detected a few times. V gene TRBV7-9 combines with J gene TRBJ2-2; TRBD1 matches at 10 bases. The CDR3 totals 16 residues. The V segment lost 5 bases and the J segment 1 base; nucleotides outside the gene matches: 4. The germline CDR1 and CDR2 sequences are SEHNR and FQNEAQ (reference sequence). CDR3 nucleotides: TGTGCCAGCAGCACGACAGGGGGCGGGAACACCGGGGAGCTGTTTTTT. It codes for CASSTTGGGNTGELFF.